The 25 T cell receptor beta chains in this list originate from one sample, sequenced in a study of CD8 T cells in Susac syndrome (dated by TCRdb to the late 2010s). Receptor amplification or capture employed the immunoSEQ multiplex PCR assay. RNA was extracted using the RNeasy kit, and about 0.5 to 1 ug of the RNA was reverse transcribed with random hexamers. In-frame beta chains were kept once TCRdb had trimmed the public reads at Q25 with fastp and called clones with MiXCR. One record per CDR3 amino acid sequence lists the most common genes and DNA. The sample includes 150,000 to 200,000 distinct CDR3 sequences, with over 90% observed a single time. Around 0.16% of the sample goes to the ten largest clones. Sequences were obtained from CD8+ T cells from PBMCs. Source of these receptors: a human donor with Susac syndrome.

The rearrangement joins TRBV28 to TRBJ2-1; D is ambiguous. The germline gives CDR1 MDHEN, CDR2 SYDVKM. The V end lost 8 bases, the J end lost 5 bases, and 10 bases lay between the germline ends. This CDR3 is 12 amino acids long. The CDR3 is CASSSPNNEQFF. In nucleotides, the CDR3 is TGTGCCAGCTCTTCACCGAACAATGAGCAGTTCTTC.

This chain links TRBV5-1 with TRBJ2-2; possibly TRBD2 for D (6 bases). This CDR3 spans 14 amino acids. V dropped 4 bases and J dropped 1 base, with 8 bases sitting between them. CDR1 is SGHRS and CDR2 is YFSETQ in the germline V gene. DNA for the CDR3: TGCGCCAGCAGCCATAGCGGGAACACCGGGGAGCTGTTTTTT. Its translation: CASSHSGNTGELFF.

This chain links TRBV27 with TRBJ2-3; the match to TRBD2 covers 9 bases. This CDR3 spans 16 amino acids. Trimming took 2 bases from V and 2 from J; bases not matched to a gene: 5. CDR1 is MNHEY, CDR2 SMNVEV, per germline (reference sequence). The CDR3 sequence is CASSLLAGGLTDTQYF. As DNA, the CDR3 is TGTGCCAGCAGTTTACTGGCGGGAGGGCTCACAGATACGCAGTATTTT.

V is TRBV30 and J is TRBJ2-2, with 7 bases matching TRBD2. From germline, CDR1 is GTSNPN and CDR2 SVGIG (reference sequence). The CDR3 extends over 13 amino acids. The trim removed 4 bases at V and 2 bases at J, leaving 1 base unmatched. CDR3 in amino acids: CAWTSGNTGELFF. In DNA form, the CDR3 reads TGTGCCTGGACTAGCGGTAACACCGGGGAGCTGTTTTTT.

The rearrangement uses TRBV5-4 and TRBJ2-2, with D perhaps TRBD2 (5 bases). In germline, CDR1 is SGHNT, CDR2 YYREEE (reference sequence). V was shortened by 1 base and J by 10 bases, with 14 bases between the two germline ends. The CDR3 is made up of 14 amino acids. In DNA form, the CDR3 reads TGTGCCAGCAGCTTGAAACTCGAGAGGGAGGAGCTGTTTTTT. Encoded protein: CASSLKLEREELFF.

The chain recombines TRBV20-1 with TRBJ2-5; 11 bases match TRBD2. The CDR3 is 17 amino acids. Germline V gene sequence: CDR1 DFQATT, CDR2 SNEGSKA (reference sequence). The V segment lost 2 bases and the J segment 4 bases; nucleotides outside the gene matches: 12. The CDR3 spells CSARPGLAGSGGETQYF. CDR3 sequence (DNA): TGCAGTGCTAGACCTGGACTAGCGGGTTCAGGTGGAGAGACCCAGTACTTC.

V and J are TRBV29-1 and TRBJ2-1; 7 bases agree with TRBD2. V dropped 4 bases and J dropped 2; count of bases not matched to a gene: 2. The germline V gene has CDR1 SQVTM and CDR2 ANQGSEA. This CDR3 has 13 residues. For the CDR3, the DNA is TGCAGCGTTGCACTAGCGCCCTACAATGAGCAGTTCTTC. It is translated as CSVALAPYNEQFF.

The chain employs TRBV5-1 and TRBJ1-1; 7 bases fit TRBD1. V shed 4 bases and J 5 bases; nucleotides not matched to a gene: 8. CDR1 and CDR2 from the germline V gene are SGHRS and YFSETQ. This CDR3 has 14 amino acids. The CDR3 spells CASSPTGPGTEAFF. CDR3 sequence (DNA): TGCGCCAGCAGCCCGACAGGGCCGGGTACTGAAGCTTTCTTT.

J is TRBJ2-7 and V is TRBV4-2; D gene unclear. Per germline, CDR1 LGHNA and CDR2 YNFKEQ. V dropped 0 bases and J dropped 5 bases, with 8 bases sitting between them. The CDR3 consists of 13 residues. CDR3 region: CASSQEVDDEQYF. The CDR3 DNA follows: TGTGCCAGCAGCCAAGAGGTCGACGACGAGCAGTACTTC.

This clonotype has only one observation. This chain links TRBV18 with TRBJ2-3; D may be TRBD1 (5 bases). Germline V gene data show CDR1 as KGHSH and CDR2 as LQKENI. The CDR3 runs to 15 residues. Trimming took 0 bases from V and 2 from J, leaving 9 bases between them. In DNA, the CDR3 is TGTGCCAGCTCACCACCGGGGCCGCCCACAGATACGCAGTATTTT. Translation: CASSPPGPPTDTQYF.

This CDR3 reads CASSARVGLSPYEQYF. CDR3 bases: TGTGCCAGCAGCGCCCGGGTAGGGCTGAGCCCCTACGAGCAGTACTTC. J is TRBJ2-7 and V is TRBV13; no clear D. Germline CDR1 and CDR2: PRHDT and FYEKMQ (reference sequence). This CDR3 has 16 residues. Trimming removed 5 bases at V and 2 bases at J, with 19 bases between.

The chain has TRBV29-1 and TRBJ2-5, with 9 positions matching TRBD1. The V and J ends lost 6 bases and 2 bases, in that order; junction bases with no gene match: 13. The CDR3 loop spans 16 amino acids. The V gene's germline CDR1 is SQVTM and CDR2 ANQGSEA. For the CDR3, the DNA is TGCAGCGTCCCATCCCCGACAGGGGGTTTTCAAGAGACCCAGTACTTC. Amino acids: CSVPSPTGGFQETQYF.

The CDR3 DNA sequence: TGTGCCAGCAGCGTAAATTTGGCGGGAGGGATTGGCGAGCAGTACTTC. Translating it yields CASSVNLAGGIGEQYF. The V gene is TRBV9, the J gene TRBJ2-7; 9 nucleotides line up with TRBD2. Germline V CDR1 and CDR2: SGDLS, YYNGEE. The CDR3 spans 16 residues. The V and J ends lost 1 base and 6 bases, in that order; junction bases with no gene match: 11. Full variable domain (outside the CDR3, taken from reference TRBV9 and TRBJ2-7): DSGVTQTPKHLITATGQRVTLRCSPRSGDLSVYWYQQSLDQGLQFLIQYYNGEERAKGNILERFSAQQFPDLHSELNLSSLELGDSALYFCASSVNLAGGIGEQYFGPGTRLTVT.

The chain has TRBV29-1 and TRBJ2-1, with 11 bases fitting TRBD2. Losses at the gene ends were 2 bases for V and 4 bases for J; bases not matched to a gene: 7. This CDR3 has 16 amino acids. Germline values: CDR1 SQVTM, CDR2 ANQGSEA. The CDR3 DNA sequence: TGCAGCGTTGAATTAGCGGGGGGGTATCTATACAATGAGCAGTTCTTC. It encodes CSVELAGGYLYNEQFF.

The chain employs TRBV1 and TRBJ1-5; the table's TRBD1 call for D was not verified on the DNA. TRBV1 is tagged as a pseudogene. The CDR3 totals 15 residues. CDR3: CTSSQRQGPNQPQHF. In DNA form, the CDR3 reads TGCACCAGCAGCCAAAGACAGGGACCCAATCAGCCCCAGCATTTT.

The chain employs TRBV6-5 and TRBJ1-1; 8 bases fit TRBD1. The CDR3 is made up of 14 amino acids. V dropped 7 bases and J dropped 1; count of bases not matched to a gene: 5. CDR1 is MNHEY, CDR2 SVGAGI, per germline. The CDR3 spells CASNDDRGNTEAFF. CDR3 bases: TGTGCCAGCAACGACGACAGGGGGAACACTGAAGCTTTCTTT.

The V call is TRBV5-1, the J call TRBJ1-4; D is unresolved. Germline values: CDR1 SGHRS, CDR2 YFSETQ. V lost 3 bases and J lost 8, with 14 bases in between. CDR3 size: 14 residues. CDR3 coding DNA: TGCGCCAGCAGCTCGGACCTCCCTCGGGAAAAACTGTTTTTT. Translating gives CASSSDLPREKLFF. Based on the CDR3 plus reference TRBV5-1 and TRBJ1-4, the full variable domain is KAGVTQTPRYLIKTRGQQVTLSCSPISGHRSVSWYQQTPGQGLQFLFEYFSETQRNKGNFPGRFSGRQFSNSRSEMNVSTLELGDSALYLCASSSDLPREKLFFGSGTQLSVL.

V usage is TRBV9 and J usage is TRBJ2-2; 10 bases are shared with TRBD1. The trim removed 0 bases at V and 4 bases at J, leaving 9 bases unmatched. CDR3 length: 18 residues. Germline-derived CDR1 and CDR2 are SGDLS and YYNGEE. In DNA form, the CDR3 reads TGTGCCAGCAGCGTAGACCGTTTGGACAGGGGGTTCACCGGGGAGCTGTTTTTT. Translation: CASSVDRLDRGFTGELFF.

CDR3 sequence: CASSFVRGSFNEQFF. CDR3 bases: TGTGCCAGCAGCTTCGTCAGGGGCAGTTTTAATGAGCAGTTCTTC. The rearrangement joins TRBV7-3 to TRBJ2-1; possibly TRBD1 for D (6 bases). CDR1 is SGHTA, CDR2 FQGTGA, per germline. V dropped 3 bases and J dropped 7 bases, with 16 bases sitting between them. The CDR3 length is 15 residues.

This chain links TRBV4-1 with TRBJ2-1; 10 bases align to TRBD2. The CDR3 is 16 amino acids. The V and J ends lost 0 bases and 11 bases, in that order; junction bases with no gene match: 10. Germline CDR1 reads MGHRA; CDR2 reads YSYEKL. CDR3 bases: TGCGCCAGCAGCCAAGATCGTAGTCTAGCGGGGGCCAAGCAGTTCTTC. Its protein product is CASSQDRSLAGAKQFF.

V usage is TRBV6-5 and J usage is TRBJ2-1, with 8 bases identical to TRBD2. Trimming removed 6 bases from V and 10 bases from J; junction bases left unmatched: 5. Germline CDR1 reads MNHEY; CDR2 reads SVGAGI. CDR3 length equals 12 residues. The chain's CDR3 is CASRAGGGEQFF. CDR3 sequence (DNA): TGTGCCAGCAGGGCGGGGGGCGGGGAGCAGTTCTTC.

The CDR3, as DNA: TGTGCCAGCAGCGTAGCTTCAGCCCCAATAGATGGCTACACCTTC. Translating it yields CASSVASAPIDGYTF. J is TRBJ1-2 and V is TRBV9; D ambiguous. Looked up from germline, CDR1 is SGDLS and CDR2 is YYNGEE. The CDR3 loop spans 15 amino acids. Trimming took off 0 bases at V and 6 bases at J, with 15 bases between the two ends.

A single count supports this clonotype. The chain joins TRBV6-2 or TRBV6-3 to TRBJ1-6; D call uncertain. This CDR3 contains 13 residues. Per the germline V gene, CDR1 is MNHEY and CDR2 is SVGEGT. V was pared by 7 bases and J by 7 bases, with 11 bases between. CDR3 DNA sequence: TGTGCCAGCACGCGACCAACAAATTCACCCCTCCACTTT. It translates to CASTRPTNSPLHF.

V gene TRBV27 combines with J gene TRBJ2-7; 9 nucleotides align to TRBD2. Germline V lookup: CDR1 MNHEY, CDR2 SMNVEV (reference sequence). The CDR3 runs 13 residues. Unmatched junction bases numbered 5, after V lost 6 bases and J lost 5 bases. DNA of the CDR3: TGTGCCAGCAGGGGACTAGCCCCCCACGAGCAGTACTTC. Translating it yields CASRGLAPHEQYF.

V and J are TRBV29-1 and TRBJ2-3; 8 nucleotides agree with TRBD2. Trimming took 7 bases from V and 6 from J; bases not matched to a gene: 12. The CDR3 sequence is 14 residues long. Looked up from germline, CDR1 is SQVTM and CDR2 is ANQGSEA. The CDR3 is CSAPPFGGVDTQYF. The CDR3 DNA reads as TGCAGCGCACCACCCTTCGGGGGGGTCGATACGCAGTATTTT.